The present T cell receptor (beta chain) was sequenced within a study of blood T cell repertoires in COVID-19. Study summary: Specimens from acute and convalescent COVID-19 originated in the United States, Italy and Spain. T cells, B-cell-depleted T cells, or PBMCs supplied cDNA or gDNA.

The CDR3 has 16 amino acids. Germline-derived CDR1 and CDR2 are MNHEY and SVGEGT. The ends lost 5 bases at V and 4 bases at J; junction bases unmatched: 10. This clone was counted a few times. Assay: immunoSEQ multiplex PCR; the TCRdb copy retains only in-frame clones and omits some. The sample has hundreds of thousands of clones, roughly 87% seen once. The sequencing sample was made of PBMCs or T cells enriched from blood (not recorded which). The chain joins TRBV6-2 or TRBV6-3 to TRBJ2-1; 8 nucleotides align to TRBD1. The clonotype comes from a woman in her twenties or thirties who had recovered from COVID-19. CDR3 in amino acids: CASSPGQARWYNEQFF. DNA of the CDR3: TGTGCCAGCAGTCCGGGACAGGCTCGGTGGTACAATGAGCAGTTCTTC.